This T cell receptor beta chain emerged from a study of cytomegalovirus exposure and HLA in healthy donors (dated by TCRdb to 2016 to 2017). For the study in its entirety: In an earlier analysis of roughly 500 of the donors, 276 Gb of sequence data and 120 million or so unique TCR beta sequences from approximately 180 million T cells were reported. An early release covering about 600 HLA-typed donors comprised approximately 290 gigabases of sequencing data and roughly 85 million unique TCR sequences. Of the 350 to 400 genotyped donors, approximately 83% fell in the genetic ancestry cluster associated with self-reported Caucasian donors. The study aimed to test whether signatures of past pathogen exposure could be identified by cataloging public T cell receptors. Using immunosequencing, the study profiled T cell repertoires from about 650 subjects and related those repertoires to cytomegalovirus serostatus. A separate validation cohort of 100 to 150 different subjects was used in addition to the roughly 720-subject first cohort. To predict cytomegalovirus infection status, the study combined high-throughput TCR immunosequencing, statistical association of individual TCRs with disease status, and machine learning. A later analysis re-analyzed previously published TCR beta repertoires from about 600 donors and added high-resolution HLA genotyping to study TCR occurrence patterns. In the later analysis, no new phenotypic data were used to find candidate immune exposures; instead, reliance was placed on TCR beta sequences and their occurrence across donors. To decide whether each TCR beta V gene segment behaved as functional or pseudogenic, an earlier analysis of some 600 of the donors relied on high-throughput TCR beta sequencing. Donor age, sex, ethnicity and CMV serostatus were collected together with the repertoire data. Genome-wide SNP genotypes for about 65% of the roughly 670 donors were used in a later genetic analysis, which treated that subset as a discovery cohort. All discovery cohort repertoires had been generated on a single sequencing platform. HLA typing included class I and class II loci at four-digit resolution. Typing coverage differed by locus: A, B, C, DRB1 and DQB1 were typed in about 620-630 donors, DQA1 in roughly 500, DPA1 in 600 to 610, and DPB1 in roughly 470. Roughly 5 DR-DQ haplotypes were handled as single units for association and clustering, since linkage in the cohort was strong. Among 300 to 450 genotyped donors of the cohort, an average of roughly 240,000 unique TCR beta nucleotide sequences were sequenced per donor, around 20% of them non-productive.

Receptor libraries were prepared by the immunoSEQ multiplex PCR assay. The multiplex PCR relied on a mix of 60 forward primers for TCR Vbeta segments and 13 reverse primers for TCR Jbeta segments. A multiplex PCR assay on genomic DNA amplified the CDR3 region of rearranged TCR beta genes. On the Illumina HiSeq System, the amplified TCR beta libraries were sequenced as 87-base-pair reads. The paper's data handling went like this. In a later analysis, some 80 million unique TCR beta chains were counted across the 690 or so repertoires, and about 10 million of these chains were shared by at least two donors. A nearest-neighbor algorithm error-corrected the raw reads and collapsed the reads into unique sequences, merging closely related sequences to remove PCR and sequencing errors. To assign V, D and J gene segments, CDR3 sequences were aligned to IMGT reference sequences. For a sequence to be retained, a match of at least six nucleotides was required to both a V gene segment and a J gene segment. A rearrangement was called productive if the CDR3 had no stop codons and remained in frame with V and J, and every other rearrangement was called non-productive. Following IMGT convention, CDR3 was defined as the stretch from the second conserved V-encoded cysteine to the conserved J-encoded phenylalanine. The earlier analysis of 500 to 600 of the donors excluded sequences that lacked an unambiguous match to a single V gene segment. In an earlier analysis of several hundred of the donors, V segments were called functional above 56.7% productive rearrangements and were called segregating when the between-donor standard deviation exceeded 5%. To diagnose cytomegalovirus status from the catalog of TCR beta chain sequences, a statistical classification framework was built. A later analysis assigned V and J genes by comparing TCR nucleotide sequences with IMGT/GENE-DB human TR gene sequences. In a later analysis, CDR3 sequences and most-parsimonious VDJ recombination scenarios were assigned using the TCRdist pipeline. In a later analysis, each TCR beta chain was defined by its CDR3 amino acid sequence together with its V-gene family, and reads lacking a unique V-gene family were excluded. To address suspected cross-contamination and a sequencing artifact, a later analysis removed over 500 highly shared, low-generation-probability nucleotide sequences. A later analysis calculated a clonal expansion index for each public chain from normalized within-repertoire ranks of inferred template counts. Generation probabilities in a later analysis came from a VDJ recombination model fitted to out-of-frame rearrangements, and those results were checked against IGoR. Hypergeometric tests were used in a later analysis to score TCR-TCR, TCR-HLA and TCR-CMV co-occurrence, with a repertoire-size bias correction applied to the TCR pairs. In a later analysis, false discovery rates were estimated by permuting HLA or CMV assignments 20 times. In a later analysis, co-occurring TCRs were grouped using DBSCAN, and TCRdist sequence similarity was added for clustering within HLA-allele-positive subsets. For co-occurrence clustering, repertoires with fewer than 30,000 or more than 120,000 public chains were excluded, along with four or five repertoires with anomalous nucleotide sharing. The source is immuneACCESS, and TCRdb retained only in-frame sequences with V and J called. Part of the clones is not carried over; for the studies checked, unresolved V genes explain less than half of this, and the remainder is unexplained. The V and J calls and the clone size are those of that table, but D and trimming were determined from the DNA. This sample is represented by some 170,000 clones; approximately 80% of them were singletons. The ten largest clones capture 2.5% to 3% of the sample.

Paper-wide results and their limitations: When HLA alleles, especially DR and DQ, strongly co-occurred, TCR associations were difficult to assign to individual alleles. It was suggested by the authors that the approach could potentially be generalized to other disease states and immunological phenotypes. Because HLA typing was missing for some donors at each locus, association tests included only the typed subset. Over 15 rarely observed V segments, including chromosome 9 orphons, were excluded from the earlier analysis of just under 600 of the donors because counts were too low. CMV serostatus was the only immune exposure information available for the cohort. The classifier was reported to diagnose cytomegalovirus status with high specificity and sensitivity in both the original and validation cohorts. In an earlier analysis of roughly 500 of the donors, most TCR beta V segments appeared in productive rearrangements about 87% or about 30% of the time, broadly matching IMGT annotations. In vitro tests confirmed that a few of the cytomegalovirus-associated TCR beta chains recognize cytomegalovirus antigens. Most CMV-associated TCR beta chains appeared to be HLA-restricted in a later analysis, and the HLA associations seemed to be driven largely by CMV exposure. The presence/absence analyses assumed that sequencing depth was roughly uniform across donors, and that assumption may not be true. Most TCR sequences were seen in very few donors, while some public TCRs were found in many individuals. In a later analysis, the rate of TCR association differed among HLA loci, with DRB1 alleles having the most associated TCRs and HLA-C alleles having the fewest. The 87-base-pair reads could not distinguish some IMGT-functional V segments, including TRBV6-2 and TRBV6-3, so those segments were excluded. A total of 150 to 200 TCR beta chains were listed by the study as associated with cytomegalovirus. Several of the top co-occurrence clusters appeared to be linked to parvovirus B19, influenza, CMV and Epstein-Barr virus, according to a later analysis. An association between a missense DCLRE1C variant and V-gene and J-gene trimming of TCR beta chains was found in a later genetic analysis and replicated in an independent cohort. At a false discovery rate of 0.05, a later analysis linked 16,000 or so TCR beta sequences to specific HLA alleles. Only TCR beta chains were sequenced in this cohort, and the absence of alpha or paired-chain data limited detectable features. A group of highly shared sequence variants was considered likely to be a technical artifact of the sequencing pipeline. Compared with equally common non-associated chains, HLA-associated TCR beta chains in a later analysis were more clonally expanded and had lower generation probabilities. A later genetic analysis reported fewer N-insertions in productive TCRs among donors in an Asian-associated ancestry cluster than the roughly 640-donor mean. A further reported finding was that TCR beta sequences accurately predicted the HLA-A and HLA-B alleles for most subjects in the first cohort. Linkage disequilibrium might explain the correlated functional status among segregating V segments, but an unknown experimental factor could not be ruled out.

The cohort comprised some 700 healthy bone marrow donors. Cohort members were all nominally healthy when sampled, although unrecorded immune exposures were likely present. The donor tested CMV seronegative and was one of the 352 seronegative cohort members. Every donor gave a peripheral blood sample, and the peripheral blood mononuclear cells from that sample were used for TCR beta sequencing. The Qiagen DNeasy Blood Extraction Kit was used to extract genomic DNA from the blood cell samples. The germline V gene provides CDR1 SNHLY and CDR2 FYNNEI. The junction shows trimming of 4 bases on V and 4 bases on J, and the gene matches do not reach 7 bases of it. The CDR3 goes from the cysteine to the phenylalanine over 15 residues. Only the CDR3 portion is preserved as DNA: 45 bases, with reading frame beginning at the first base. This clone was recorded only once. What antigen it recognizes has not been identified. There are no base qualities to consult, and no much larger clone falls within one base.

Material: PBMCs. This sequence originates from a female donor in good health and CMV-seronegative. Here the chain combines TRBV2 and TRBJ1-1; 9 bases in between match TRBD1. This receptor has the CDR3 CASSGPGQGFTEAFF. The bases read TGTGCCAGCAGTGGACCGGGACAGGGTTTCACTGAAGCTTTCTTT.